One sample yielded the 15 T cell receptor beta chains listed below, sequenced in a study of blood T cell repertoires in COVID-19. The assay was immunoSEQ multiplex PCR, and TCRdb's table has in-frame clones only and misses some. The repertoire holds approximately 360,000 clones, with 90% as singletons. The sample taken for sequencing was peripheral blood. All receptors derive from a man younger than 30 with active or convalescent COVID-19.

CDR3: CASSRRLIGDTQYF. In DNA form, the CDR3 reads TGTGCCAGCAGCCGCCGACTGATTGGGGATACGCAGTATTTT. The J gene is TRBJ2-3, the V gene TRBV3-1 (or the pseudogene TRBV3-2); D unresolved. Trimming cost V 4 bases and J 6 bases, with 14 bases left between them. The CDR3 length is 14 residues. Germline V gives CDR1 LGHDT, CDR2 YNNKEL (reference sequence).

The chain carries TRBV6-6 and TRBJ1-1, with a tentative D call TRBD1 (6 bases). Germline V lookup: CDR1 MNHNY, CDR2 SVGAGI (reference sequence). The ends were cut back, 2 bases at V and 5 bases at J, with 18 bases in the middle. This CDR3 is built from 16 residues. The chain's CDR3 is CASSYGRGQGRTEAFF. CDR3 DNA: TGTGCCAGCAGTTACGGTAGGGGCCAGGGGAGAACTGAAGCTTTCTTT.

This rearrangement joins TRBV6-2 or TRBV6-3 to TRBJ1-5; tentative D call: TRBD1 (6 bases). Trimming took off 4 bases at V and 3 bases at J, with 22 bases between the two ends. The CDR3 runs to 18 residues. Germline V gene lookup returns CDR1 MNHEY and CDR2 SVGEGT. The DNA of the CDR3 is TGTGCCAGCAGTTCCAATCTTGGGGGCGCGTTAAACAATCAGCCCCAGCATTTT. Translating it yields CASSSNLGGALNNQPQHF.

This chain connects TRBV19 to TRBJ2-1; the D gene is possibly TRBD1 (5 bases). CDR3 length: 15 amino acids. The V gene's germline CDR1 is LNHDA and CDR2 SQIVND (reference sequence). Deletions cut 3 bases from V and 1 base from J, with 10 bases between. This CDR3 reads CASSILGQSYNEQFF. DNA of the CDR3: TGTGCCAGTAGTATCCTCGGACAATCCTACAATGAGCAGTTCTTC.

This clone was seen just once. The chain is built from TRBV28 and TRBJ2-5; 9 nucleotides agree with TRBD1. CDR3 length: 14 amino acids. The V and J ends lost 1 base and 4 bases, in that order; junction bases with no gene match: 1. Germline V CDR1 and CDR2: MDHEN, SYDVKM. CDR3 nucleotide sequence: TGTGCCAGCAGTTTATTGACAGGGGGAGAGACCCAGTACTTC. It encodes CASSLLTGGETQYF.

Comment on this clone: This sample includes further DNA sequences coding for the same CDR3. The CDR3 loop is CASSVVGDSYNEQFF. The CDR3 DNA sequence: TGTGCCAGCAGCGTAGTTGGGGACAGTTACAATGAGCAGTTCTTC. This rearrangement joins TRBV9 to TRBJ2-1; 7 nucleotides align to TRBD1. Germline CDR1 reads SGDLS; CDR2 reads YYNGEE. V dropped 0 bases and J dropped 4; count of bases not matched to a gene: 4. CDR3 length equals 15 residues.

The chain links TRBV19 to TRBJ1-1; 7 bases are a match to TRBD1. The CDR3 has 15 amino acids. V was clipped by 11 bases and J by 1 base; unmatched bases: 13. CDR1 and CDR2 from the germline V gene are LNHDA and SQIVND (reference sequence). CDR3 residues: CASYRGTRGNTEAFF. The CDR3 nucleotides read TGTGCCTCCTACAGGGGCACGAGAGGGAACACTGAAGCTTTCTTT.

The chain combines TRBV18 with TRBJ1-1; TRBD1 might be the D (5 bases). This CDR3 region has 15 residues. Between the trimmed V and J ends, which lost 3 bases and 0 bases, there was a span of 11 bases. Germline CDR1 reads KGHSH; CDR2 reads LQKENI. For the CDR3, the DNA is TGTGCCAGCTCACCTGGGGCCAGGATGAACACTGAAGCTTTCTTT. Its translation: CASSPGARMNTEAFF. Drawing the rest from reference TRBV18 and TRBJ1-1, the complete variable domain is NAGVMQNPRHLVRRRGQEARLRCSPMKGHSHVYWYRQLPEEGLKFMVYLQKENIIDESGMPKERFSAEFPKEGPSILRIQQVVRGDSAAYFCASSPGARMNTEAFFGQGTRLTVV.

The chain uses TRBV28 and TRBJ1-3, with D tentatively TRBD1 (6 bases). Germline V gene sequence: CDR1 MDHEN, CDR2 SYDVKM. Deletions cut 5 bases from V and 0 bases from J, with 17 bases between. CDR3 length equals 17 residues. The DNA for the CDR3 is TGTGCCAGCAGTCCGCAGTCGGCAGGGGCCTCTGGAAACACCATATATTTT. The encoded protein is CASSPQSAGASGNTIYF. Variable domain in full (rest from reference TRBV28 and TRBJ1-3): DVKVTQSSRYLVKRTGEKVFLECVQDMDHENMFWYRQDPGLGLRLIYFSYDVKMKEKGDIPEGYSVSREKKERFSLILESASTNQTSMYLCASSPQSAGASGNTIYFGEGSWLTVV.

The rearrangement links TRBV20-1 to TRBJ1-1, with D possibly TRBD1 on 6 matching bases. The CDR3 has 15 amino acids. Per germline, CDR1 DFQATT and CDR2 SNEGSKA (reference sequence). The V gene lost 3 bases and the J gene lost 1 base, with 15 bases spanning the gap. CDR3 nucleotide sequence: TGCAGTGCTAGTACAAGACAGGCGACGAACACTGAAGCTTTCTTT. Encoded protein: CSASTRQATNTEAFF.

The genes are TRBV11-2 and TRBJ2-4; 7 bases align to TRBD2. The CDR3 runs 12 residues. Germline-derived CDR1 and CDR2 are SGHAT and FQNNGV. V lost 8 bases and J lost 9; bases outside the gene matches: 7. The chain's CDR3 is CASRGEFSIQYF. The DNA of the CDR3 is TGTGCCAGCCGGGGGGAGTTTAGCATTCAGTACTTC.

The genes are TRBV7-3 and TRBJ2-7; 7 nucleotides agree with TRBD1. This CDR3 is built from 16 residues. Germline V gene sequence: CDR1 SGHTA, CDR2 FQGTGA. The V segment lost 4 bases and the J segment 5 bases; nucleotides outside the gene matches: 14. CDR3 protein: CASSSNRQGSLNEQYF. The CDR3 nucleotides are TGTGCCAGCAGCTCAAACCGACAGGGAAGCCTTAACGAGCAGTACTTC.

The chain uses TRBV5-8 and TRBJ1-5; TRBD1 agrees at 11 bases. V lost 2 bases to trimming and J lost 5 bases; unmatched junction nucleotides: 3. Germline loops: CDR1 SGHTS, CDR2 YDEGEE. The CDR3 sequence is 15 residues long. DNA for the CDR3: TGTGCCAGCAGCTTTTTGGGACAGGGGGATCAGCCCCAGCATTTT. Protein product: CASSFLGQGDQPQHF.

This rearrangement joins TRBV28 to TRBJ1-2; 12 bases line up with TRBD1. The CDR3 is 15 residues long. CDR1 is MDHEN, CDR2 SYDVKM, per germline. Trimming at V came to 4 bases and at J to 8 bases, leaving 8 bases not matched to a gene. The CDR3 is CASSSPGTGGMGYTF. CDR3 nucleotide sequence: TGTGCCAGCAGTTCCCCCGGGACAGGGGGCATGGGCTACACCTTC.

The chain combines TRBV19 with TRBJ1-4; D perhaps matches TRBD1 (5 bases). Germline CDR1 is LNHDA and CDR2 is SQIVND (reference sequence). Trimming stripped 4 bases from V and 0 bases from J, with 9 bases between. The CDR3 spans 15 residues. The CDR3 DNA follows: TGTGCCAGTAGTACAGGGCCGGCAACTAATGAAAAACTGTTTTTT. Translating it yields CASSTGPATNEKLFF.